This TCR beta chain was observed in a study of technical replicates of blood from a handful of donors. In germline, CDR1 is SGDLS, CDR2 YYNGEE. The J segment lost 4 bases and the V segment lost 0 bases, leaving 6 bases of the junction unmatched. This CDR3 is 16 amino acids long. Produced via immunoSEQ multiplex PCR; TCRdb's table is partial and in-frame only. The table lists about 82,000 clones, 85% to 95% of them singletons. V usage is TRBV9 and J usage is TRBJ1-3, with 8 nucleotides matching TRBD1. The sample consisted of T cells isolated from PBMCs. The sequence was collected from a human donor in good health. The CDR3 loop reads CASSVGNRGVGNTIYF. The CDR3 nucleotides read TGTGCCAGCAGCGTAGGCAACAGGGGGGTCGGAAACACCATATATTTT.